The 26 T cell receptor beta chains listed next were all sequenced from one sample in a study of T cell repertoires in cytomegalovirus infection. TCRdb reprocessed the reads with MiXCR, giving one entry per CDR3 protein. The sample has approximately 260,000 distinct CDR3 sequences; 22% are singletons. What these receptors recognize is not known. The specimen was cultured PBMCs, collected from culture after CMV antigen stimulation. Receptors originate from a human donor in good health (CMV status not recorded). Some clones in this sample may be carry-over from other donors' samples.

The rearrangement joins TRBV6-2 or TRBV6-3 to TRBJ2-4, with D maybe TRBD2 (5 bases). Trimming stripped 4 bases from V and 1 base from J, with 11 bases between. Germline V gene data show CDR1 as MNHEY and CDR2 as SVGEGT. The CDR3 extends over 15 amino acids. The CDR3 region is CASSWYGMAKNIQYF. CDR3 DNA: TGTGCCAGCAGTTGGTACGGGATGGCCAAAAACATTCAGTACTTC.

This clonotype has ten or more counts. The chain links TRBV11-2 to TRBJ1-2; D is unresolved. V lost 5 bases and J 1 base, leaving 14 bases between the germline ends. This CDR3 has 15 residues. Germline CDR1 reads SGHAT; CDR2 reads FQNNGV. This CDR3 reads CASSASGLSNYGYTF. CDR3 nucleotide sequence: TGTGCCAGCAGCGCATCCGGACTTAGTAACTATGGCTACACCTTC.

This clonotype has only a few counts. This chain links TRBV6-1 with TRBJ1-5; 7 positions match TRBD1. After removal of 6 bases from V and 2 bases from J, the junction contained 7 bases not matched to a gene. CDR3 length: 15 amino acids. Per the germline V gene, CDR1 is MNHNS and CDR2 is SASEGT. The CDR3 DNA sequence: TGTGCCAGCAGCGGACAGGCGTTTGGCAATCAGCCCCAGCATTTT. Translation: CASSGQAFGNQPQHF.

The chain is built from TRBV15 and TRBJ2-4; no clear D. Germline V lookup: CDR1 LNHNV, CDR2 YYDKDF (reference sequence). V was trimmed by 0 bases and J by 7 bases, leaving 4 bases between them. The CDR3 runs to 12 residues. Here the CDR3 reads CATSRDDNIQYF. As DNA, the CDR3 is TGTGCCACCAGCAGAGATGACAACATTCAGTACTTC. The complete variable domain, with remaining parts taken from reference TRBV15 and TRBJ2-4, reads DAMVIQNPRYQVTQFGKPVTLSCSQTLNHNVMYWYQQKSSQAPKLLFHYYDKDFNNEADTPDNFQSRRPNTSFCFLDIRSPGLGDTAMYLCATSRDDNIQYFGAGTRLSVL.

The table lists this clonotype with a few counts. The chain carries TRBV4-2 and TRBJ2-7; 8 bases align to TRBD1. Germline V gene data show CDR1 as LGHNA and CDR2 as YNFKEQ. The CDR3 is 15 residues long. The trim removed 3 bases at V and 3 bases at J, leaving 7 bases unmatched. The chain's CDR3 is CASSQFPTGDYEQYF. The CDR3 DNA is TGTGCCAGCAGCCAGTTCCCGACAGGGGACTACGAGCAGTACTTC.

This clonotype was observed at least ten times. The genes are TRBV30 and TRBJ2-1, with D unresolved. The ends were cut back, 1 base at V and 0 bases at J, with 13 bases in the middle. Germline V gene lookup returns CDR1 GTSNPN and CDR2 SVGIG (reference sequence). This CDR3 contains 16 residues. In DNA form, the CDR3 reads TGTGCCTGGAGTGGTGTTTTCTGGAGCTCCTACAATGAGCAGTTCTTC. It is translated as CAWSGVFWSSYNEQFF.

The chain combines TRBV20-1 with TRBJ2-3; TRBD1 aligns across 7 bases. After removal of 6 bases from V and 0 bases from J, the junction contained 9 bases not matched to a gene. CDR3 length: 15 residues. Looked up from germline, CDR1 is DFQATT and CDR2 is SNEGSKA (reference sequence). The DNA of the CDR3 is TGCAGTGCCCCGAAGGGGGCGATTAGCACAGATACGCAGTATTTT. Translating gives CSAPKGAISTDTQYF.

This clonotype showed up just a few times. The rearrangement uses TRBV7-9 and TRBJ2-1; 8 bases align to TRBD2. Germline V gives CDR1 SEHNR, CDR2 FQNEAQ (reference sequence). V lost 3 bases and J lost 9; bases outside the gene matches: 16. The length of the CDR3 is 17 residues. The CDR3 reads CASSFTVSPGLVGEQFF. The CDR3, as DNA: TGTGCCAGCAGCTTTACCGTGTCACCGGGACTAGTGGGTGAGCAGTTCTTC.

The rearrangement uses TRBV18 and TRBJ2-1; either TRBD1 or TRBD2 may fit D (5 bases each). Trimming shortened V by 0 bases and J by 10 bases, and 10 bases separated the two germline ends. Looked up from germline, CDR1 is KGHSH and CDR2 is LQKENI. The CDR3 is 13 amino acids. This CDR3 is CASSPPGEVEQFF. CDR3 nucleotides: TGTGCCAGCTCACCACCGGGGGAAGTGGAGCAGTTCTTC.

The CDR3 DNA reads as TGTGCCAGCAGCGCCGGGACTAGCGGATACAATGAGCAGTTCTTC. Residues: CASSAGTSGYNEQFF. The chain employs TRBV7-6 and TRBJ2-1, with 11 bases fitting TRBD2. The CDR3 extends over 15 amino acids. The germline V gene has CDR1 SGHVS and CDR2 FNYEAQ. V was pared by 5 bases and J by 4 bases, with 4 bases of the junction left unmatched.

This clonotype was detected a few times. CDR3 residues: CASSRDLGMGYYNSPLHF. In DNA, the CDR3 is TGTGCCAGCAGCCGGGACCTCGGAATGGGTTATTATAATTCACCCCTCCACTTT. V usage is TRBV5-6 and J usage is TRBJ1-6; D may be TRBD1 (5 bases). The germline V and J ends were trimmed by 4 bases and 4 bases, with 21 bases remaining between them. Germline CDR1 SGHDT, CDR2 YYEEEE. CDR3 size: 18 residues.

This clonotype was seen at least ten times. The chain carries TRBV7-2 and TRBJ1-1, with TRBD1 as a possible D gene (5 bases). The length of the CDR3 is 15 residues. Germline CDR1 SGHTA, CDR2 FQGNSA. V was trimmed by 5 bases and J by 0 bases, leaving 13 bases between them. CDR3 sequence: CASSILPGLNTEAFF. The CDR3 DNA sequence: TGTGCCAGCAGCATTTTACCGGGGCTGAACACTGAAGCTTTCTTT.

The sample holds many counts of this clonotype. The genes are TRBV7-2 and TRBJ2-3; D may correspond to TRBD1 or TRBD2 (5 bases each). The CDR3 totals 14 residues. V was pared by 5 bases and J by 1 base, with 10 bases between. Germline CDR1 and CDR2: SGHTA and FQGNSA. The CDR3 protein is CASSPLGRTDTQYF. The CDR3 DNA sequence: TGTGCCAGCAGCCCCTTGGGACGCACAGATACGCAGTATTTT.

This clonotype turned up a few times. The chain uses TRBV19 and TRBJ1-5; the D is unclear. CDR1 and CDR2 (germline): LNHDA, SQIVND (reference sequence). The CDR3 contains 15 residues. Trimming pared 3 bases from V and 3 bases from J, leaving 12 bases between. The DNA of the CDR3 is TGTGCCAGTAGTATTTCGCCACAGACCAATCAGCCCCAGCATTTT. It translates to CASSISPQTNQPQHF.

This clonotype has a count of ten or more. The genes are TRBV7-2 and TRBJ2-1; D gene uncertain. Germline V gene data show CDR1 as SGHTA and CDR2 as FQGNSA. Trimming stripped 1 base from V and 3 bases from J, with 10 bases between. CDR3 size: 15 residues. The CDR3 nucleotides are TGTGCCAGCAGCTTAGGGAGCAGTGACTACAATGAGCAGTTCTTC. Translating gives CASSLGSSDYNEQFF.

The genes are TRBV12-3 or TRBV12-4 and TRBJ2-2, with 8 nucleotides matching TRBD1. The trim removed 7 bases at V and 2 bases at J, leaving 6 bases unmatched. The CDR3 extends over 15 amino acids. The CDR3 protein is CASTSGTGNTGELFF. As DNA, the CDR3 is TGTGCCAGCACCTCCGGGACAGGAAACACCGGGGAGCTGTTTTTT.

The rearrangement joins TRBV10-3 to TRBJ2-1; 9 bases match TRBD1. V lost 6 bases to trimming and J lost 4 bases; unmatched junction nucleotides: 7. This CDR3 is 15 amino acids long. In germline, CDR1 is ENHRY, CDR2 SYGVKD. This CDR3 is CAISARDRVYNEQFF. The DNA for the CDR3 is TGTGCCATCAGCGCCCGGGACAGGGTGTACAATGAGCAGTTCTTC.

This clonotype was recorded a few times. CDR3 loop: CASSQASYNEQFF. The CDR3 nucleotides are TGCGCCAGCAGCCAAGCCTCCTACAATGAGCAGTTCTTC. V usage is TRBV4-3 and J usage is TRBJ2-1, with D unclear. Trimming cost V 1 base and J 0 bases, with 1 base left between them. Germline CDR1 reads LGHNA; CDR2 reads YSLEER. CDR3 length: 13 amino acids.

This clonotype was counted between two and nine times. V is TRBV29-1 and J is TRBJ1-6, with 9 nucleotides matching TRBD1. The CDR3 covers 13 residues. CDR1 is SQVTM, CDR2 ANQGSEA, per germline. The V segment lost 6 bases and the J segment 10 bases; nucleotides outside the gene matches: 7. CDR3 DNA sequence: TGCAGCGTCAGTACAGGGGGCGGGTCACCCCTCCACTTT. Amino acids: CSVSTGGGSPLHF.

The chain is built from TRBV2 and TRBJ2-1; 9 bases are shared with TRBD1. The germline V gene encodes CDR1 SNHLY and CDR2 FYNNEI. V lost 8 bases, J lost 8 bases, and 10 bases stayed unmatched. This CDR3 has 14 residues. DNA for the CDR3: TGTGCCAGCGCCCGGGACAGGGCGGCCGATGAGCAGTTCTTC. Translating it yields CASARDRAADEQFF.

J is TRBJ1-3 and V is TRBV27, with D perhaps TRBD1 (6 bases). The germline gives CDR1 MNHEY, CDR2 SMNVEV (reference sequence). Trimming shortened V by 3 bases and J by 0 bases, and 9 bases separated the two germline ends. The CDR3 has 15 residues. This CDR3 reads CASSFDRTSGNTIYF. In DNA form, the CDR3 reads TGTGCCAGCAGTTTTGACAGGACCTCTGGAAACACCATATATTTT.

V and J are TRBV27 and TRBJ1-1; weak D call: TRBD1 (6 bases). CDR1 is MNHEY and CDR2 is SMNVEV in the germline V gene (reference sequence). This CDR3 comprises 14 residues. V was shortened by 4 bases and J by 4 bases, with 13 bases between the two germline ends. The CDR3 is CASSSLTGRTEAFF. The CDR3 nucleotides read TGTGCCAGCAGTTCATTAACAGGGCGCACTGAAGCTTTCTTT.

V is TRBV15 and J is TRBJ2-3; no clear D gene. V was pared by 3 bases and J by 1 base, with 11 bases between. The CDR3 is 15 residues long. CDR1 and CDR2 (germline): LNHNV, YYDKDF (reference sequence). CDR3 DNA sequence: TGTGCCACCAGCAGTATGCCTTTCGGCACAGATACGCAGTATTTT. This codes for CATSSMPFGTDTQYF.

This clonotype was observed a handful of times. V and J are TRBV12-3 or TRBV12-4 and TRBJ2-2; 8 bases fit TRBD1. CDR3 length: 14 amino acids. V dropped 5 bases and J dropped 7; count of bases not matched to a gene: 6. CDR3 in amino acids: CASSHRGYGGELFF. The DNA for the CDR3 is TGTGCCAGCAGTCACAGGGGGTATGGCGGGGAGCTGTTTTTT.

CDR3 nucleotide sequence: TGTGCCAGCATGGCCGGGGAGCTGTTTTTT. Translated: CASMAGELFF. The J gene is TRBJ2-2, the V gene TRBV28; unclear D gene. The CDR3 loop spans 10 amino acids. V was shortened by 7 bases and J by 6 bases, with 3 bases between the two germline ends. CDR1 and CDR2 (germline): MDHEN, SYDVKM.

The chain employs TRBV23-1 and TRBJ2-4, with a possible D match to TRBD1 (6 bases). TRBV23-1 is sorted into the ORF group, with uncertain function. Trimming pared 5 bases from V and 7 bases from J, leaving 15 bases between. The CDR3 contains 14 residues. The CDR3 sequence: CASSRQVPENIQYF. The DNA of the CDR3 is TGCGCCAGCAGTAGACAGGTTCCGGAGAACATTCAGTACTTC.